These T cell receptor beta chains were read from a single sample in a study of OX40 agonist ivuxolimab in advanced cancers. Sequenced by immunoSEQ multiplex PCR; TCRdb stores in-frame clones only, minus some. The sample consists of fewer than 80,000 clones, approximately 86% of them appearing once. Material: CD4+ or CD8+ T cells sorted from blood, obtained in a trial of the OX40 agonist ivuxolimab. Receptors originate from an adult with an advanced solid tumor such as melanoma, head and neck, liver or kidney cancer. CDR3s leave out the opening cysteine and the closing phenylalanine or tryptophan. A row's size may be missing; if present it is once, few, many or a size class.

12	TRBV19	TRBJ1-1	NA	ASSTDRGNTEAF
10	TRBV19	TRBJ1-5	few	ASSQGAQPQH
15	TRBV7-2	TRBJ2-2	NA	ASSPNWDRRYAGELF
12	TRBV11-2	TRBJ2-7	NA	ASRRQGNSYEQY
16	TRBV7-9	TRBJ2-3	NA	ASSPLAGGTGGTDTQY
11	TRBV11-3	TRBJ1-1	NA	ASSLRGGTEAF
11	TRBV5-4	TRBJ1-2	NA	ASSSRQGYGYT
18	TRBV4-1	TRBJ2-3	NA	ASSQDRASGARVGTDTQY
16	TRBV5-1	TRBJ2-3	NA	ASSLERLAGARTDTQY
10	TRBV30	TRBJ2-1	NA	AWDRNYNEQF
13	TRBV5-1	TRBJ2-2	NA	ASSVAGPNTGELF
16	TRBV5-1	TRBJ2-5	NA	ASSFPPTSGRAPETQY
11	TRBV6-4	TRBJ1-1	NA	ASSGSGATEAF
13	TRBV28	TRBJ2-7	once	ASSLGTSTEYEQY
13	TRBV6-5	TRBJ1-3	NA	ASMDSFSSGNTIY
16	TRBV6-1	TRBJ2-5	NA	ASSELTSGPLYQETQY
11	TRBV30	TRBJ2-7	NA	ACHGDNSYEQY
14	TRBV6-6	TRBJ2-2	NA	ASSNAGTSGTGELF
12	TRBV4-3	TRBJ2-7	NA	ASSRQRGPYEQY
13	TRBV6-5	TRBJ1-1	NA	ASTKGSGGYSEAF
14	TRBV19	TRBJ1-3	NA	ASSPNRDPSGNTIY
12	TRBV6-5	TRBJ2-3	NA	ASSYSGRVDTQY
13	TRBV5-1	TRBJ2-1	NA	ASSLNGQGVGEQF
14	TRBV7-8	TRBJ2-6	NA	ASSFKGVIGANVLT
12	TRBV10-3	TRBJ1-2	once	AISRGGDDYGYT